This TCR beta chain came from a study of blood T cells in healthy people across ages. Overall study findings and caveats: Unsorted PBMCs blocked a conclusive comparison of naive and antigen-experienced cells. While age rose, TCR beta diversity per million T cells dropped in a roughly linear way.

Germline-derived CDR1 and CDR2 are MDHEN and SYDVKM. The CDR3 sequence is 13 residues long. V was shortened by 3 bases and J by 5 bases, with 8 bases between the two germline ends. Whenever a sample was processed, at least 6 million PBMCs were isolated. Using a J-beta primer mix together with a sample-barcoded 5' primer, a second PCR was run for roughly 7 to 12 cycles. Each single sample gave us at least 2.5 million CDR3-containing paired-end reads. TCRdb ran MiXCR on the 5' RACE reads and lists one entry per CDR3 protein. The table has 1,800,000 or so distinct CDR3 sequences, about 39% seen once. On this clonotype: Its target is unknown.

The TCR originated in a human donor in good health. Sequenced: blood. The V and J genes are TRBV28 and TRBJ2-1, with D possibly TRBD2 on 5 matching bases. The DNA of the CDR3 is TGTGCCAGCAGTTTCGAGGGCCACAATGAGCAGTTCTTC. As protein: CASSFEGHNEQFF.